The sequence of this T cell receptor beta chain was determined in a study of radiotherapy plus CTLA-4 blockade in lung cancer. The overall study: Objective responses were documented in about 20% of patients, with disease control in roughly 33%.

Clones were read by immunoSEQ multiplex PCR, and TCRdb kept only the in-frame ones, dropping some. The table includes 100,000 to 150,000 clones, nearly 80% detected once. The V gene's germline CDR1 is SEHNR and CDR2 FQNEAQ (reference sequence). The CDR3 runs to 14 residues. V dropped 4 bases and J dropped 10; count of bases not matched to a gene: 9. The TCR originated in a human donor with non-small cell lung cancer who had a partial response to radiotherapy plus ipilimumab. The V gene is TRBV7-9, the J gene TRBJ1-4; TRBD1 matches 7 bases. The sequencing here drew on peripheral blood, taken from a patient treated with radiotherapy plus ipilimumab. The CDR3 region is CASSSSGGEGKLFF. The CDR3 DNA sequence: TGTGCCAGCAGCTCATCAGGGGGTGAAGGAAAACTGTTTTTT.